These 5 T cell receptor beta chains share one sample of origin, sequenced in a study of blood T cell repertoires in COVID-19 (dated by TCRdb to 2018 to 2020). Library creation used the immunoSEQ multiplex PCR assay. TCRdb carries this immuneACCESS record with in-frame sequences only. Its versions omit some clonotypes, under half of them owing to an unresolved V gene in the studies checked, with the rest unexplained. This sample is represented by tens of thousands of clones; roughly four fifths of them were singletons. The ten largest clones capture 3.6% of the sample. The sample was peripheral blood. These receptors all stem from a man aged 50 to 60 with acute or convalescent COVID-19.

The rearrangement links TRBV7-9 to TRBJ2-1, with 10 bases fitting TRBD2. V was pared by 8 bases and J by 2 bases, with 12 bases of the junction left unmatched. CDR3 length: 17 amino acids. Germline values: CDR1 SEHNR, CDR2 FQNEAQ (reference sequence). CDR3 DNA sequence: TGTGCCAGCGAAACTAGCAGAACTAGCGGGACCTACAATGAGCAGTTCTTC. It is translated as CASETSRTSGTYNEQFF.

The chain carries TRBV2 and TRBJ2-1, with 7 bases that match TRBD2. The CDR3 extends over 15 amino acids. CDR1 is SNHLY, CDR2 FYNNEI, per germline. Germline trimming cut 4 bases from V and 0 bases from J; bases unmatched to any gene: 3. CDR3 in amino acids: CASSGRGSSYNEQFF. The CDR3, as DNA: TGTGCCAGCAGTGGCCGCGGGAGCTCCTACAATGAGCAGTTCTTC.

The chain has TRBV28 and TRBJ2-5, with a weak D call TRBD1 (5 bases). The CDR3 has 14 residues. V was clipped by 2 bases and J by 2 bases, with 9 bases between them. Germline V gene lookup returns CDR1 MDHEN and CDR2 SYDVKM. The CDR3, as DNA: TGTGCCAGCAGTTTAAGGGGCAGACAAGAGACCCAGTACTTC. Translation: CASSLRGRQETQYF.

This chain connects TRBV4-1 to TRBJ2-5; 11 bases agree with TRBD2. CDR3 length equals 17 residues. Unmatched junction bases numbered 9, after V lost 1 base and J lost 5 bases. In germline, CDR1 is MGHRA, CDR2 YSYEKL. The CDR3 loop is CASSQGFLAGGLETQYF. CDR3 sequence (DNA): TGCGCCAGCAGCCAAGGGTTCCTAGCGGGGGGTCTGGAGACCCAGTACTTC.

V and J are TRBV5-1 and TRBJ2-1; 7 bases are a match to TRBD1. J lost 6 bases, V lost 4 bases, and 7 bases had no gene match. The CDR3 extends over 14 amino acids. Germline loops: CDR1 SGHRS, CDR2 YFSETQ. The CDR3 coding sequence is TGCGCCAGCAGCCCATGGACAGGACGCAATGAGCAGTTCTTC. This translates into CASSPWTGRNEQFF.